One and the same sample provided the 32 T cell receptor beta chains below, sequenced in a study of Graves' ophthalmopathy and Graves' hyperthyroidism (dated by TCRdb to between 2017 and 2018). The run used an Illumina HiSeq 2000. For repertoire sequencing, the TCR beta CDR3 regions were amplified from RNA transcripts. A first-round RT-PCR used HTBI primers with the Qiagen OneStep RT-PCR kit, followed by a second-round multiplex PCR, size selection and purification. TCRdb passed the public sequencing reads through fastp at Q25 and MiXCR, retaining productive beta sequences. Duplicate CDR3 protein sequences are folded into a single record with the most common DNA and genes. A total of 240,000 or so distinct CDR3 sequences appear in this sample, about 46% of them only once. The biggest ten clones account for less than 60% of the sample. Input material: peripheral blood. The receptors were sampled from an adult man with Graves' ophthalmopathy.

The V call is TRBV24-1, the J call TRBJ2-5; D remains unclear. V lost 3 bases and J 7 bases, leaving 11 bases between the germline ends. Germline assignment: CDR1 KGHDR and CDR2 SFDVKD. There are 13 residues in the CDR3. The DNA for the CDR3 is TGTGCCACCAGTGATCAGGCGTGGAGGACCCAGTACTTC. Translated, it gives CATSDQAWRTQYF.

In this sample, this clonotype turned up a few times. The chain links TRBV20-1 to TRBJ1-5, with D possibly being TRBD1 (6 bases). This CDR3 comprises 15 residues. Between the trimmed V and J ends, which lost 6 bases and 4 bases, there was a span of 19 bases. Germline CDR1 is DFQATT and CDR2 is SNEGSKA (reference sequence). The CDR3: CSAQGGTFGNQPQHF. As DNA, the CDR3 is TGCAGTGCCCAGGGAGGGACATTCGGTAATCAGCCCCAGCATTTT.

The CDR3 region has the DNA TGTGCCAGCAGCTTCAGCGGGACAGCAAATTCACCCCTCCACTTT. The encoded protein is CASSFSGTANSPLHF. The chain carries TRBV7-2 and TRBJ1-6; 7 positions agree with TRBD1. J lost 7 bases, V lost 3 bases, and 6 bases had no gene match. The CDR3 runs 15 residues. Germline V CDR1 and CDR2: SGHTA, FQGNSA.

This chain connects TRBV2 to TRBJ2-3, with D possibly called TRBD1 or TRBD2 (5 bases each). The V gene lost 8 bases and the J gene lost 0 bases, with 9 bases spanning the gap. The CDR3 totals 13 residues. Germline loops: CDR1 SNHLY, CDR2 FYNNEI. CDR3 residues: CASGRDSTDTQYF. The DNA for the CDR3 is TGTGCCAGCGGCCGGGACAGCACAGATACGCAGTATTTT.

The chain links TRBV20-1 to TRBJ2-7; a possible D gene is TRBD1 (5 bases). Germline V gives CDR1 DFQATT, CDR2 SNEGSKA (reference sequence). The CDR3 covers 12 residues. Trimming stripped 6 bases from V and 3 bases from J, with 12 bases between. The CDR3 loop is CSALTDDYEQYF. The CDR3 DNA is TGCAGTGCGCTGACAGATGACTACGAGCAGTACTTC.

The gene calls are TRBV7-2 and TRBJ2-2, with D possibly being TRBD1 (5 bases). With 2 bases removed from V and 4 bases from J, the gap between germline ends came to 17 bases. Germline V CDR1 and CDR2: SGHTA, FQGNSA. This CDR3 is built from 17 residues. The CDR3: CASSLPTGAGPTGELFF. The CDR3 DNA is TGTGCCAGCAGCTTACCAACTGGGGCAGGGCCCACCGGGGAGCTGTTTTTT.

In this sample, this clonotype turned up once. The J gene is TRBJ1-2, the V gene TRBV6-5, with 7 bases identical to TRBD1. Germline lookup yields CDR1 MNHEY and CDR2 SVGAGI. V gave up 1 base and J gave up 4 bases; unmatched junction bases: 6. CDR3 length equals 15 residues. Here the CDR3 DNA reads TGTGCCAGCAGTTACTTAGAGGGGGCGGGCTATGGCTACACCTTC. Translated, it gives CASSYLEGAGYGYTF.

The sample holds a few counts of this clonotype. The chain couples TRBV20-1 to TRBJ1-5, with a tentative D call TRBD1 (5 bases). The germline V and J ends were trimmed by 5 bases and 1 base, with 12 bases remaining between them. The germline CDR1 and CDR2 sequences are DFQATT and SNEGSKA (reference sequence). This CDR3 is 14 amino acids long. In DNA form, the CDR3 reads TGCAGTGCTTCGCAGGGTGCAAGCAATCAGCCCCAGCATTTT. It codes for CSASQGASNQPQHF.

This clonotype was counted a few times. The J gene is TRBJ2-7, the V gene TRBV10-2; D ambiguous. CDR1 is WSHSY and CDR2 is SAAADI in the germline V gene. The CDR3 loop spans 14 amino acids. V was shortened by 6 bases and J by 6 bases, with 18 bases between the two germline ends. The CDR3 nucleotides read TGCGCCAGCAGCGAATGGATCAGTCTGGGCGAGCAGTACTTC. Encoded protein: CASSEWISLGEQYF.

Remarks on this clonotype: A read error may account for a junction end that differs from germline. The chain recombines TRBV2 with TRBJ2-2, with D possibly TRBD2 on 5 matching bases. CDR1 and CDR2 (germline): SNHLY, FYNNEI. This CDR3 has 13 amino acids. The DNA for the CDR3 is TGTGCCAGCGGCAGTACAAACACCGGGGAGCTGCTTTTT. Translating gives CASGSTNTGELLF.

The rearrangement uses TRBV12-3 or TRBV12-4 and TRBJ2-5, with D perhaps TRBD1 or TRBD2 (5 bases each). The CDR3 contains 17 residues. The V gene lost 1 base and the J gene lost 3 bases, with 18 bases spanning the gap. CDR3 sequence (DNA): TGTGCCAGCAGTTTAGGACCCACCGGGGCCATCAAAGAGACCCAGTACTTC. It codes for CASSLGPTGAIKETQYF.

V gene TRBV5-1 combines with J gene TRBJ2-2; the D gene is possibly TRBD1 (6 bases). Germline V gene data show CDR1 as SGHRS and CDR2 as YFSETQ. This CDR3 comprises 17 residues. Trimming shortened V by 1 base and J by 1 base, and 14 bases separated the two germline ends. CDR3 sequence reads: CASSLLAETGNTGELFF. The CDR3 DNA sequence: TGCGCCAGCAGCTTGTTGGCCGAGACAGGGAACACCGGGGAGCTGTTTTTT.

CDR3 in amino acids: CASSLRSGGWGNYGYTF. The CDR3 DNA sequence: TGTGCCAGCAGCCTAAGGTCAGGGGGCTGGGGGAACTATGGCTACACCTTC. This chain connects TRBV25-1 to TRBJ1-2; 8 bases map to TRBD1. CDR1 is MGHDK, CDR2 SYGVNS, per germline. CDR3 length: 17 residues. V shed 6 bases and J 2 bases; nucleotides not matched to a gene: 14.

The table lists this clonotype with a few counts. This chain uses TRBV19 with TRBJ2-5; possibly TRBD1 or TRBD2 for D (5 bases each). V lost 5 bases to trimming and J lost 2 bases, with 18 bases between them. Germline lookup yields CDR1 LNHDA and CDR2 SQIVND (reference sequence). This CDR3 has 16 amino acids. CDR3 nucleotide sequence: TGTGCCAGTAGTCTACGGCAGGGAGAGGGGCAAGAGACCCAGTACTTC. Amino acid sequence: CASSLRQGEGQETQYF.

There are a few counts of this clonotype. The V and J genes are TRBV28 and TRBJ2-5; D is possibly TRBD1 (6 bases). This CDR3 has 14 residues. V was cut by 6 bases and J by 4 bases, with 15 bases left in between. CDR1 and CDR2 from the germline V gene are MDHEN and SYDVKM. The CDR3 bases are TGTGCCAGCAGCTTAGTGGGGACACTAGAGACCCAGTACTTC. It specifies CASSLVGTLETQYF.

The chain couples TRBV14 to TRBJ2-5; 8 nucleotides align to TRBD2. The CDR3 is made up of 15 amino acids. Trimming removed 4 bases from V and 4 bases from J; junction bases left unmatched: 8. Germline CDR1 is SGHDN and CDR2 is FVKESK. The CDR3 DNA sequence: TGTGCCAGCAGCCCCAGGCGGGGGGCAATAGAGACCCAGTACTTC. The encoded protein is CASSPRRGAIETQYF.

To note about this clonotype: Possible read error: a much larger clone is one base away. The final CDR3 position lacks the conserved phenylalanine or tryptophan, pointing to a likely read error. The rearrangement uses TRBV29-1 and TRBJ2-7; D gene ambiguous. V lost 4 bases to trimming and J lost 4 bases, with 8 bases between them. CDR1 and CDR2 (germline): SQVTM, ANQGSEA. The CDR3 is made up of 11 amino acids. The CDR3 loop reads CSVGVGYEQYL. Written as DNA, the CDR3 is TGCAGCGTTGGGGTCGGGTACGAGCAGTACCTC.

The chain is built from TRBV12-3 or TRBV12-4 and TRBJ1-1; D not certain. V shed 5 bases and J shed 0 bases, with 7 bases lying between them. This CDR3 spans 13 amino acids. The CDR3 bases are TGTGCCAGCAGTCCCCATATGAACACTGAAGCTTTCTTT. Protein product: CASSPHMNTEAFF.

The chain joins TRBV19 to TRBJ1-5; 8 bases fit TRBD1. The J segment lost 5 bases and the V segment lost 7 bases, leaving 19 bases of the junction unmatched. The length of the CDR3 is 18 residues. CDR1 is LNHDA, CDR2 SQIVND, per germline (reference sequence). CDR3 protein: CASKDGQGGPSFYQPQHF. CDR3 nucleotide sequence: TGTGCCAGTAAAGACGGACAGGGTGGGCCAAGTTTCTATCAGCCCCAGCATTTT.

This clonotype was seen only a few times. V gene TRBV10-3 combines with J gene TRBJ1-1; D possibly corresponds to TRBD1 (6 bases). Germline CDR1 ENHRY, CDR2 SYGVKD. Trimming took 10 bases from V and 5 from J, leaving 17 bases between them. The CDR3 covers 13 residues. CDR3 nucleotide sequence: TGTGCCAGCAGGGGTTACGGGGGGACTGAAGCTTTCTTT. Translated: CASRGYGGTEAFF.

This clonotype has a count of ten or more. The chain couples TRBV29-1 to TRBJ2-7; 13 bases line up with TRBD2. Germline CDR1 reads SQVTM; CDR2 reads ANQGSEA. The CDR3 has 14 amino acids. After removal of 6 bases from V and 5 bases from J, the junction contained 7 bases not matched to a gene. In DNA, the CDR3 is TGCAGCGTGTCAACTAGCGGGAGGGCCCACGAGCAGTACTTC. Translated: CSVSTSGRAHEQYF.

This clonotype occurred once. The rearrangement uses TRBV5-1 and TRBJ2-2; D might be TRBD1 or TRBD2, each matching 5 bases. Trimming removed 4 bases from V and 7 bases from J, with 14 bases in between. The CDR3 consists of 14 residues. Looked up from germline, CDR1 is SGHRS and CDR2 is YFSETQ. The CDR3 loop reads CASSVRPGSGELFF. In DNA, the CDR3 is TGCGCCAGCAGCGTCCGTCCAGGGAGCGGGGAGCTGTTTTTT.

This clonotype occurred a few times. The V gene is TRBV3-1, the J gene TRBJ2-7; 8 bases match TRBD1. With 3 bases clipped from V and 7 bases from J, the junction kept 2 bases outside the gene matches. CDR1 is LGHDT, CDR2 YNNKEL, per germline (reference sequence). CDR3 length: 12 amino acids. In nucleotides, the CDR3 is TGTGCCAGCAGCCAGACAGGGGTTGAGCAGTACTTC. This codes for CASSQTGVEQYF.

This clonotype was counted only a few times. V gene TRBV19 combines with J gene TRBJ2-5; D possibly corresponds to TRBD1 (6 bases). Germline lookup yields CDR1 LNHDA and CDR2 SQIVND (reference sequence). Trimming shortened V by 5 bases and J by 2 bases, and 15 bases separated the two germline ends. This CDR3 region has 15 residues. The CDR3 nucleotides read TGTGCCAGTAGTTCCCTCCATAGGGGGCAAGAGACCCAGTACTTC. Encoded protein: CASSSLHRGQETQYF. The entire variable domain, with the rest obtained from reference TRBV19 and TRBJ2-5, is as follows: DGGITQSPKYLFRKEGQNVTLSCEQNLNHDAMYWYRQDPGQGLRLIYYSQIVNDFQKGDIAEGYSVSREKKESFPLTVTSAQKNPTAFYLCASSSLHRGQETQYFGPGTRLLVL.

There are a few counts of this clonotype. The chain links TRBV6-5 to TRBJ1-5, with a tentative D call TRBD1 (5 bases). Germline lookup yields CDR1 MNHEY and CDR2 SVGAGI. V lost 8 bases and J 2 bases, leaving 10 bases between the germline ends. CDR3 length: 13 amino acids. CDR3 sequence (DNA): TGTGCCAGCGCGGGGGGTGGCAATCAGCCCCAGCATTTT. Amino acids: CASAGGGNQPQHF.

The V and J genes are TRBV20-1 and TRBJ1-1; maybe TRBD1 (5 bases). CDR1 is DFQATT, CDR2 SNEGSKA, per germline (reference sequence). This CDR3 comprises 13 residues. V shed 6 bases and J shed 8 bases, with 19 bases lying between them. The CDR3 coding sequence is TGCAGTGCCATAATCACGGGGCGGAGGGAAGCTTTCTTT. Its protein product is CSAIITGRREAFF.

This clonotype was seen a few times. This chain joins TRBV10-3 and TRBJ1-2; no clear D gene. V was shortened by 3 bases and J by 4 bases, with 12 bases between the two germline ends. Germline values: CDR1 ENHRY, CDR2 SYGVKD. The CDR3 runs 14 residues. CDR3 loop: CAISDRLEAYGYTF. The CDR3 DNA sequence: TGTGCCATCAGTGACAGGCTCGAGGCCTATGGCTACACCTTC.

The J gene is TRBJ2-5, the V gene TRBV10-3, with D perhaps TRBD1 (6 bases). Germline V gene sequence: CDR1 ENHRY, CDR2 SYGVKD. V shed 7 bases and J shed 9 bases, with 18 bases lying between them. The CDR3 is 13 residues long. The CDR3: CAINDRTDYPQYF. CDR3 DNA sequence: TGTGCCATCAATGACAGGACGGATTACCCCCAGTACTTC.

The CDR3: CASSIGRGQETQYF. CDR3 in DNA: TGTGCCAGTAGTATAGGGCGGGGTCAAGAGACCCAGTACTTC. The chain is built from TRBV19 and TRBJ2-5; tentative D call: TRBD2 (6 bases). The CDR3 has 14 residues. CDR1 and CDR2 from the germline V gene are LNHDA and SQIVND (reference sequence). V shed 1 base and J shed 2 bases, with 8 bases lying between them.

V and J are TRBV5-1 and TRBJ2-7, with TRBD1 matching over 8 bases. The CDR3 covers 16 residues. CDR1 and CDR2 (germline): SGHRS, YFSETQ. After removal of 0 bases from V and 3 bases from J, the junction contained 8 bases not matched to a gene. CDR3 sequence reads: CASSLGTGRVYYEQYF. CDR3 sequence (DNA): TGCGCCAGCAGCTTGGGGACAGGGCGAGTATACTACGAGCAGTACTTC. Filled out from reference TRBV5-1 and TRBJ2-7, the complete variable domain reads KAGVTQTPRYLIKTRGQQVTLSCSPISGHRSVSWYQQTPGQGLQFLFEYFSETQRNKGNFPGRFSGRQFSNSRSEMNVSTLELGDSALYLCASSLGTGRVYYEQYFGPGTRLTVT.

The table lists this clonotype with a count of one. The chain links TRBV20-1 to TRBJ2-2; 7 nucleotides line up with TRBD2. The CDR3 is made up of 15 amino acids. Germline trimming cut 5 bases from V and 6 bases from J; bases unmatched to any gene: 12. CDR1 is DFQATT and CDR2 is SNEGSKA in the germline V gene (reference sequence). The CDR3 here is CSARPLAATSGELFF. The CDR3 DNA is TGCAGTGCTCGCCCTCTAGCGGCAACCTCCGGGGAGCTGTTTTTT.

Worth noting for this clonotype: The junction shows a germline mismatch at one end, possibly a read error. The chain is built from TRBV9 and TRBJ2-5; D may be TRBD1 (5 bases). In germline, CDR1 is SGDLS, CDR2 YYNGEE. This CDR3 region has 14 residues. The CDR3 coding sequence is TGTGCCAGCAGCGTAGGGGGCAGGCAAGGGACCCAGTACTTC. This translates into CASSVGGRQGTQYF.